Presented here are 8 T cell receptor beta chains from one specimen sequenced in a study of blood T cells in healthy people across ages. Using a J-beta primer mix together with a sample-barcoded 5' primer, a second PCR was run for roughly 6 to 12 cycles. One entry per CDR3 protein, called by TCRdb with MiXCR from the 5' RACE reads. The sample contains around 800,000 distinct CDR3 sequences, about 26% of which appear only once. In addition, the sample was reused for a study of T cells of mothers and their children.

The sequenced material came from blood. All receptors come from a boy aged 5-17 years in good health.

This clonotype appeared many times. CDR3 sequence (DNA): TGTGCCAGCAGTTTACAGAGCTCTGGGGCCAACGTCCTGACTTTC. Residues: CASSLQSSGANVLTF. The genes are TRBV12-3 or TRBV12-4 and TRBJ2-6; D ambiguous. This CDR3 comprises 15 residues. V was shortened by 2 bases and J by 0 bases, with 5 bases between the two germline ends.

This clonotype was seen a handful of times. The V and J genes are TRBV7-2 and TRBJ2-2, with 7 bases fitting TRBD2. The CDR3 has 14 amino acids. Germline CDR1 reads SGHTA; CDR2 reads FQGNSA. Trimming cost V 4 bases and J 6 bases; bases outside gene matches: 5. The CDR3 loop reads CASSSLGGAGELFF. Written as DNA, the CDR3 is TGTGCCAGCAGCTCCCTGGGGGGGGCCGGGGAGCTGTTTTTT.

The chain uses TRBV10-3 and TRBJ2-5; either TRBD1 or TRBD2 may fit D (5 bases each). Per germline, CDR1 ENHRY and CDR2 SYGVKD. The CDR3 consists of 14 residues. CDR3 sequence reads: CVMGEPGYQETQYF. CDR3 nucleotide sequence: TGTGTCATGGGGGAACCCGGGTACCAAGAGACCCAGTACTTC.

The V call is TRBV28, the J call TRBJ2-1; 10 nucleotides match TRBD2. V shed 8 bases, J shed 2 bases, and the junction held 12 bases outside the gene matches. CDR1 is MDHEN and CDR2 is SYDVKM in the germline V gene. The CDR3 runs 17 residues. CDR3 coding DNA: TGTGCCAGCGGAACCCTGGGAAGCGGGGGGGCCTACAATGAGCAGTTCTTC. Translated: CASGTLGSGGAYNEQFF.

The V and J genes are TRBV10-3 and TRBJ1-2, with TRBD1 identical over 10 bases. The CDR3 covers 16 residues. CDR1 and CDR2 from the germline V gene are ENHRY and SYGVKD. The V gene end was trimmed by 4 bases and the J gene end by 1 base; junction bases not matched to a gene: 6. CDR3 in DNA: TGTGCCATCAGTGGGGACAGGGGAGTACTTAACTATGGCTACACCTTC. Its protein product is CAISGDRGVLNYGYTF.

This chain uses TRBV14 with TRBJ1-6; no definite D call. The ends were cut back, 11 bases at V and 0 bases at J, with 11 bases in the middle. The CDR3 extends over 14 amino acids. Looked up from germline, CDR1 is SGHDN and CDR2 is FVKESK. The CDR3 coding sequence is TGTGCCGAGAGCGGGAGCTCCTATAATTCACCCCTCCACTTT. Residues: CAESGSSYNSPLHF.

This clonotype appeared a few times. V is TRBV4-1 and J is TRBJ1-2; D is undetermined. This CDR3 comprises 15 residues. The V gene lost 6 bases and the J gene lost 6 bases, with 20 bases spanning the gap. From germline, CDR1 is MGHRA and CDR2 YSYEKL. CDR3 nucleotides: TGCGCCAGCAGTCTAGGACGAGGGAACGCCGATGGCTACACCTTC. This gives the protein CASSLGRGNADGYTF.

This clonotype was observed a few times. The V gene is TRBV12-3 or TRBV12-4, the J gene TRBJ1-3; 10 bases line up with TRBD1. V lost 5 bases, J lost 1 base, and 5 bases stayed unmatched. The CDR3 has 16 amino acids. The CDR3: CASSDRTGGSGNTIYF. The DNA for the CDR3 is TGTGCCAGCAGTGACCGGACAGGGGGGTCTGGAAACACCATATATTTT.